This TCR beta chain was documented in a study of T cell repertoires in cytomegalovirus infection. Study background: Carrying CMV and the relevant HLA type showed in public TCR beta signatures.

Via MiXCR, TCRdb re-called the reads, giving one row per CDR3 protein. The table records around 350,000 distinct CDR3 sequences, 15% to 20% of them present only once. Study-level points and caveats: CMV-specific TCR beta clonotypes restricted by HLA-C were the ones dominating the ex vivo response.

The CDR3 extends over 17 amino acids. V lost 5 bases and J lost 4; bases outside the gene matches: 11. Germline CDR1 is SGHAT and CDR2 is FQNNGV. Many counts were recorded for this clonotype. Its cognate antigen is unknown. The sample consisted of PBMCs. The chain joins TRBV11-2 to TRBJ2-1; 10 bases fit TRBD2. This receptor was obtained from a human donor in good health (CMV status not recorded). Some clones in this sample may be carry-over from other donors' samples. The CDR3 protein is CASSPAGATSGYNEQFF. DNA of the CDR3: TGTGCCAGCAGCCCCGCCGGCGCGACTAGCGGGTACAATGAGCAGTTCTTC.